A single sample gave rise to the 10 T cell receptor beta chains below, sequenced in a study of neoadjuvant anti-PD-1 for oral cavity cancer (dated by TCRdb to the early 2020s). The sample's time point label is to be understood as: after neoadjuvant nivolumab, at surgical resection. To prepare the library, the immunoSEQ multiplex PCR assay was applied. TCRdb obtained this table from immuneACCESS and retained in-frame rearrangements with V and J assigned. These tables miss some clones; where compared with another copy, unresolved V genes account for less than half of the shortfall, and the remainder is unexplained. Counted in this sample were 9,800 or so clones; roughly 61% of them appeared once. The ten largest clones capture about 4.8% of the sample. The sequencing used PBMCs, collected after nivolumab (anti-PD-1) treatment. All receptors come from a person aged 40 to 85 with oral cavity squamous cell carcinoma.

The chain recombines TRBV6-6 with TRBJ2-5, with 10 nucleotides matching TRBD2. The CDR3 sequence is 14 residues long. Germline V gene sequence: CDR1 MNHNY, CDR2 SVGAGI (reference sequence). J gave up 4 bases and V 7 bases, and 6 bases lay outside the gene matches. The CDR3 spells CASTPLAGVETQYF. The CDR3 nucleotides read TGTGCCAGCACCCCCCTAGCGGGAGTAGAGACCCAGTACTTC.

CDR3 residues: CSAQLRGEQFF. The CDR3 region has the DNA TGCAGTGCCCAACTGCGCGGGGAGCAGTTCTTC. The rearrangement joins TRBV20-1 to TRBJ2-1, with a possible D match to TRBD2 (5 bases). Trimming shortened V by 6 bases and J by 10 bases, and 13 bases separated the two germline ends. Germline V gene data show CDR1 as DFQATT and CDR2 as SNEGSKA (reference sequence). The CDR3 covers 11 residues.

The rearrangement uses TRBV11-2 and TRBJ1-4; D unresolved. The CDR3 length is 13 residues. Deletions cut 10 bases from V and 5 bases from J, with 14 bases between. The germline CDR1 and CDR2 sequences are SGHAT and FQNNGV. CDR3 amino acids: CATRPGNNEKLFF. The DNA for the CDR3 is TGTGCCACCCGCCCCGGGAACAATGAAAAACTGTTTTTT.

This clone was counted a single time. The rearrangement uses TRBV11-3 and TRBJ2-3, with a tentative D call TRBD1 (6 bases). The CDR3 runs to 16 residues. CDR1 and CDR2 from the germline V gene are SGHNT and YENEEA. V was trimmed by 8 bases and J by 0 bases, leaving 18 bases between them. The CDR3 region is CASGGSTGASTDTQYF. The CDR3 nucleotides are TGTGCCAGCGGAGGATCGACAGGAGCCAGCACAGATACGCAGTATTTT.

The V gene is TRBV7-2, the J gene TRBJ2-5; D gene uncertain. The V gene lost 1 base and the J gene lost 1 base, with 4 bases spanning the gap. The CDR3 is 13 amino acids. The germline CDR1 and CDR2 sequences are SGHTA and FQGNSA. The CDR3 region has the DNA TGTGCCAGCAGCTTAGTAACCCAAGAGACCCAGTACTTC. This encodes CASSLVTQETQYF.

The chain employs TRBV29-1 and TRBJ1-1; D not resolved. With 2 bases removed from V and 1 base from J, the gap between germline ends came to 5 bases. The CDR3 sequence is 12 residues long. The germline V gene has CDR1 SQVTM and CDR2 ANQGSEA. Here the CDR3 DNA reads TGCAGCGTTGAAAGGTGGAACACTGAAGCTTTCTTT. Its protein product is CSVERWNTEAFF.

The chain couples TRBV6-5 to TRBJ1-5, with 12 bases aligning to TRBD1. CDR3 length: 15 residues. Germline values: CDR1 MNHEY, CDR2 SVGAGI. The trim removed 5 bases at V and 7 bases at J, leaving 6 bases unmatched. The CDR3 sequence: CASSTGTGGIQPQHF. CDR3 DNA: TGTGCCAGCAGTACAGGGACAGGGGGCATACAGCCCCAGCATTTT.

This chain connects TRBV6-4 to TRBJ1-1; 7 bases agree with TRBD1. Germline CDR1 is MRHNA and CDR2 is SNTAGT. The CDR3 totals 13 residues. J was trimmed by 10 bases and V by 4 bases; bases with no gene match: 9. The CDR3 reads CASSGAGGRSAFF. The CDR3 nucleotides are TGTGCCAGCAGTGGAGCAGGGGGGCGGTCAGCTTTCTTT.

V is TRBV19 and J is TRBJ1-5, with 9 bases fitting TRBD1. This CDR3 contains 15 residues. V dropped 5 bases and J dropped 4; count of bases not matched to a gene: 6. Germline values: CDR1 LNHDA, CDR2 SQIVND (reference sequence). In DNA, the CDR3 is TGTGCCAGTAGTGGGGACAGGGCGGGAAATCAGCCCCAGCATTTT. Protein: CASSGDRAGNQPQHF.

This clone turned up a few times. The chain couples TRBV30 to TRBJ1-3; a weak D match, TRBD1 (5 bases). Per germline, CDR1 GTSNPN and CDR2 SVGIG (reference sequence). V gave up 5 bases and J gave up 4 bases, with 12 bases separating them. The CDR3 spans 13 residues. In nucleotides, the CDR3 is TGTGCCTGGGACAGACCGGAGGGAAACACCATATATTTT. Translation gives CAWDRPEGNTIYF. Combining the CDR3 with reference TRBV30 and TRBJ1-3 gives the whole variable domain SQTIHQWPATLVQPVGSPLSLECTVEGTSNPNLYWYRQAAGRGLQLLFYSVGIGQISSEVPQNLSASRPQDRQFILSSKKLLLSDSGFYLCAWDRPEGNTIYFGEGSWLTVV.